A selection of T cell receptor beta chains follows, all from one sample in a study of control samples from healthy donors and cancer patients. This table comes from immunoSEQ multiplex PCR, and its TCRdb copy is limited to in-frame clones, with some not included. The sample lists around 50,000 clones, 90% to 95% occurring once. Sample: blood. All receptors come from a man aged 25 to 40 in good health. CDR3s include the opening cysteine and the closing phenylalanine or tryptophan. D genes are given only for firm matches. Size tells how often a clone was seen (once, few, many) or the class of an expanded clone, and some rows leave it out.

V	D	size	J	CDR3	DNA
TRBV4-1	NA	NA	TRBJ2-3	CASSQVDRSDTQYF	TGCGCCAGCAGCCAAGTGGACAGATCAGATACGCAGTATTTT
TRBV5-1	TRBD1	NA	TRBJ1-1	CASSFTGAEAFF	TGCGCCAGCAGCTTTACAGGGGCAGAAGCTTTCTTT
TRBV4-3	NA	NA	TRBJ1-1	CASSPRRWNTEAFF	TGCGCCAGCAGCCCCCGGCGGTGGAACACTGAAGCTTTCTTT
TRBV20-1	NA	NA	TRBJ2-5	CSVTQETQYF	TGCAGTGTCACACAAGAGACCCAGTACTTC
TRBV3-1/TRBV3-2	TRBD1	once	TRBJ1-2	CASSQVGGGQYGYTF	TGTGCCAGCAGCCAAGTTGGAGGGGGACAGTATGGCTACACCTTC
TRBV7-8	NA	once	TRBJ1-5	CASSLVQGGQPQHF	TGTGCCAGCAGCTTAGTACAGGGAGGTCAGCCCCAGCATTTT
TRBV11-3	TRBD2	NA	TRBJ2-3	CASSQREGRTDTQYF	TGTGCCAGCAGCCAGCGGGAGGGACGCACAGATACGCAGTATTTT
TRBV7-3	NA	NA	TRBJ2-3	CASSLTSLVVDTQYF	TGTGCCAGCAGCTTAACGTCGTTAGTTGTGGATACGCAGTATTTT
TRBV7-2	NA	NA	TRBJ2-7	CASSYGTSYEQYF	TGTGCCAGCAGCTACGGGACGAGCTACGAGCAGTACTTC
TRBV28	NA	NA	TRBJ2-3	CAVKSGTGSTDTQYF	TGTGCCGTCAAGAGTGGGACTGGTAGCACAGATACGCAGTATTTT
TRBV19	NA	NA	TRBJ1-3	CASASAAGNTIYF	TGTGCCAGTGCCTCGGCCGCTGGAAACACCATATATTTT
TRBV18	NA	NA	TRBJ2-1	CASSPLYEQFF	TGTGCCAGCTCACCACTGTACGAGCAGTTCTTC
TRBV5-1	TRBD1	NA	TRBJ2-5	CASSMYRGPETQYF	TGCGCCAGCAGCATGTACAGGGGGCCAGAGACCCAGTACTTC
TRBV7-3	TRBD2	NA	TRBJ2-3	CASSPGLGRDTQYF	TGTGCCAGCAGCCCGGGACTAGGCCGGGATACGCAGTATTTT
TRBV5-8	NA	NA	TRBJ2-7	CASSLRLGGAGSTYEQYF	TGTGCCAGCAGCTTGAGACTGGGCGGGGCGGGATCCACCTACGAGCAGTACTTC
TRBV24-1	NA	once	TRBJ2-7	CATSSLKTGSDEQYF	TGTGCCACCAGTTCCCTTAAAACAGGGAGCGACGAGCAGTACTTC
TRBV5-4	NA	NA	TRBJ1-1	CASSRHHRDKNTEAFF	TGTGCCAGCAGCAGACACCACAGGGATAAGAACACTGAAGCTTTCTTT
TRBV7-8	TRBD1	NA	TRBJ2-7	CPPRRRGQGVVDEQYF	TGCCCCCCCCGCCGCCGGGGACAGGGGGTAGTAGACGAGCAGTACTTC
TRBV19	TRBD1	NA	TRBJ2-7	CASSASTGGAGEQYF	TGTGCCAGTAGTGCGTCGACAGGGGGCGCGGGGGAGCAGTACTTC
TRBV6-5	NA	NA	TRBJ1-2	CASNAGIYGYTF	TGTGCCAGCAATGCAGGGATTTATGGCTACACCTTC
TRBV4-2	NA	NA	TRBJ2-1	CASSQGNNYNEQFF	TGTGCCAGCAGCCAAGGGAATAACTACAATGAGCAGTTCTTC
TRBV7-6	TRBD2	NA	TRBJ2-7	CASSPRAGLVDEQYF	TGTGCCAGCAGCCCACGGGCGGGACTAGTTGACGAGCAGTACTTC
TRBV9	NA	NA	TRBJ2-2	CASSVGGNTGELFF	TGTGCCAGCAGCGTAGGTGGGAACACCGGGGAGCTGTTTTTT
TRBV27	TRBD2	once	TRBJ2-7	CASSLTTSGSSYEQYF	TGTGCCAGCAGTTTAACGACTAGCGGAAGCTCCTACGAGCAGTACTTC
TRBV28	NA	NA	TRBJ1-1	CASSPRDGSNTEAFF	TGTGCCAGCAGTCCTCGGGACGGCTCGAACACTGAAGCTTTCTTT
TRBV7-9	NA	NA	TRBJ2-7	CASSLLGSGGYEQYF	TGTGCCAGCAGCTTGTTAGGTTCTGGAGGGTACGAGCAGTACTTC
TRBV9	TRBD2	NA	TRBJ2-1	CASSVGGRNNEQFF	TGTGCCAGCAGCGTCGGCGGGAGAAACAATGAGCAGTTCTTC
TRBV30	NA	NA	TRBJ2-3	CAWSVSAVSTDTQYF	TGTGCCTGGAGTGTGTCAGCGGTATCCACAGATACGCAGTATTTT
TRBV9	TRBD2	NA	TRBJ2-1	CASSVIREGLYNEQFF	TGTGCCAGCAGCGTCATCCGGGAGGGCCTCTACAATGAGCAGTTCTTC
TRBV10-2	NA	NA	TRBJ1-6	CASSERDAPNSPLHF	TGCGCCAGCAGTGAAAGGGACGCCCCCAATTCACCCCTCCACTTT
TRBV29-1	NA	NA	TRBJ1-1	CSVGGLNTEAFF	TGCAGCGTTGGAGGCCTGAACACTGAAGCTTTCTTT